The clone carrying this T cell receptor beta chain was counted only a few times. Antigen specificity is unknown. These data belong to a study of cytomegalovirus exposure and HLA in healthy donors. General study findings and limits: In a later analysis, TCR beta V- and J-gene trimming was associated with a missense DCLRE1C variant.

V was pared by 1 base and J by 2 bases, with 10 bases between. Germline loops: CDR1 LNHNV, CDR2 YYDKDF (reference sequence). The CDR3 runs to 15 residues. The PCR had 60 Vbeta and 13 Jbeta primers. Per the original methods: Roughly 11 million of the about 80 million unique TCR beta chains counted in a later analysis were shared. The method was immunoSEQ multiplex PCR; TCRdb's version includes in-frame clones alone and lacks a portion of them. The D gene and trimming were derived from the DNA, and the V and J assignments and clone size from that table. In the table there are some 150,000 clones, 60% to 85% of which are singletons.

The chain links TRBV15 to TRBJ2-3, with D perhaps matching TRBD2 (5 bases). Source material: PBMCs. The receptor's source is a woman between 40 and 50 years old in good health and CMV-seronegative. The CDR3 protein is CATSRAGDLTDTQYF. Here the CDR3 DNA reads TGTGCCACCAGCAGAGCCGGGGATCTCACAGATACGCAGTATTTT.